This T cell receptor (beta chain) was profiled in a study of cytomegalovirus exposure and HLA in healthy donors. Findings of the study overall: That first-cohort TCR clusters tended to co-occur in the 120 or so validation repertoires was found in a later analysis. Reports credit the classifier with highly specific, highly sensitive diagnosis of cytomegalovirus status.

Method: immunoSEQ multiplex PCR; TCRdb's copy keeps in-frame clones and lacks some. Of about 180,000 clones listed, 86% are singletons. As for this clone: The antigen is not known.

Donors came from a validation cohort of about 110 subjects, distinct from the first 666-subject cohort. J lost 0 bases, V lost 8 bases, and 8 bases had no gene match. The length of the CDR3 is 15 residues. Input material: PBMCs. This TCR derives from a young man in good health and CMV-seropositive. This rearrangement joins TRBV5-3 to TRBJ1-3; 7 positions match TRBD1. TRBV5-3 is filed as an ORF, its function uncertain. The CDR3 DNA is TGTGCCAGCGCGGCCGGGACAGCCTCTGGAAACACCATATATTTT. Its translation is CASAAGTASGNTIYF.